The source of this TCR beta chain is a study of T-cell reconstitution after alpha-beta-depleted transplantation in children. V lost 6 bases, J lost 10 bases, and 16 bases lay in between. Germline CDR1 reads SGHAT; CDR2 reads FQNNGV. The CDR3 is made up of 13 amino acids. During its preparation, the TCRbeta library received unique molecular identifiers. Each CDR3 protein is one row after TCRdb ran MiXCR on the PCR reads. The sample lists hundreds of thousands of distinct CDR3 sequences; 15% to 20% were seen once. This TCR was recovered from a human donor who donated a stem cell graft to a child with acute myeloid leukemia. The material sequenced was PBMCs from the stem cell graft donor, taken from the stem cell graft. The J gene is TRBJ1-5, the V gene TRBV11-2; TRBD1 might be the D (5 bases). CDR3 protein: CASSPGDFQPQHF. The DNA of the CDR3 is TGTGCCAGCAGTCCCGGGGACTTTCAACCCCAGCATTTT. Full variable domain (outside the CDR3, taken from reference TRBV11-2 and TRBJ1-5): EAGVAQSPRYKIIEKRQSVAFWCNPISGHATLYWYQQILGQGPKLLIQFQNNGVVDDSQLPKDRFSAERLKGVDSTLKIQPAKLEDSAVYLCASSPGDFQPQHFGDGTRLSIL.